The 9 T cell receptor beta chains listed next were all sequenced from one sample in a study of blood T cell repertoires in COVID-19. Repertoires were generated with immunoSEQ multiplex PCR, while TCRdb's copy carries only in-frame clones and drops some. The repertoire holds about 49,000 clones, with roughly 82% as singletons. Input material: peripheral blood. The receptor set was obtained from a woman aged 60-75 years with acute or convalescent COVID-19.

V is TRBV29-1 and J is TRBJ1-2; D is possibly TRBD1 (5 bases). This CDR3 contains 13 residues. V gave up 6 bases and J gave up 7 bases, with 18 bases separating them. Germline V gene lookup returns CDR1 SQVTM and CDR2 ANQGSEA. The CDR3 bases are TGCAGCGTCAAGGACAAGAAGGGATTTGGCTACACCTTC. Translating it yields CSVKDKKGFGYTF. Complete variable domain (other parts from reference TRBV29-1 and TRBJ1-2): SAVISQKPSRDICQRGTSLTIQCQVDSQVTMMFWYRQQPGQSLTLIATANQGSEATYESGFVIDKFPISRPNLTFSTLTVSNMSPEDSSIYLCSVKDKKGFGYTFGSGTRLTVV.

The chain carries TRBV7-6 and TRBJ1-2; 9 nucleotides line up with TRBD1. Germline V gene sequence: CDR1 SGHVS, CDR2 FNYEAQ. This CDR3 is built from 15 residues. With V trimmed by 4 bases and J by 7 bases, 10 bases remained unmatched. This CDR3 reads CASSSPSDRGGGYTF. In DNA form, the CDR3 reads TGTGCCAGCAGCTCCCCCTCGGACAGGGGAGGTGGCTACACCTTC.

The chain uses TRBV7-2 and TRBJ1-1; 7 positions agree with TRBD1. Germline V gene lookup returns CDR1 SGHTA and CDR2 FQGNSA. This CDR3 is 15 amino acids long. V lost 5 bases and J lost 4; bases outside the gene matches: 10. CDR3 loop: CASSSDRVLGTEAFF. CDR3 in DNA: TGTGCCAGCAGCAGTGACAGGGTTCTGGGCACTGAAGCTTTCTTT.

This clone came up a few times. The chain is built from TRBV24-1 and TRBJ2-7; 7 nucleotides align to TRBD2. V lost 6 bases, J lost 2 bases, and 3 bases stayed unmatched. Germline assignment: CDR1 KGHDR and CDR2 SFDVKD. The CDR3 loop spans 13 amino acids. The CDR3 loop reads CATSLSGTYEQYF. As DNA, the CDR3 is TGTGCCACCAGTCTAAGCGGGACCTACGAGCAGTACTTC.

The V gene is TRBV7-8, the J gene TRBJ1-6; TRBD1 might be the D (5 bases). Germline-derived CDR1 and CDR2 are SGHVS and FQNEAQ. The CDR3 length is 15 residues. V lost 3 bases and J 7 bases, leaving 13 bases between the germline ends. The CDR3 here is CASSLQGYENSPLHF. The CDR3 DNA reads TGTGCCAGCAGCTTGCAGGGTTACGAAAATTCACCCCTCCACTTT.

This chain uses TRBV7-6 with TRBJ2-7; 13 nucleotides line up with TRBD2. This CDR3 comprises 16 residues. V was pared by 1 base and J by 5 bases, with 5 bases of the junction left unmatched. The germline gives CDR1 SGHVS, CDR2 FNYEAQ. The CDR3 region is CASSLEGLAGLNEQYF. CDR3 nucleotide sequence: TGTGCCAGCAGCTTAGAGGGACTAGCGGGGTTGAACGAGCAGTACTTC. Using reference TRBV7-6 and TRBJ2-7 for the parts outside the CDR3, the full variable domain is GAGVSQSPRYKVTKRGQDVALRCDPISGHVSLYWYRQALGQGPEFLTYFNYEAQQDKSGLPNDRFSAERPEGSISTLTIQRTEQRDSAMYRCASSLEGLAGLNEQYFGPGTRLTVT.

The chain uses TRBV3-1 (or the pseudogene TRBV3-2) and TRBJ1-3; 11 bases match TRBD1. Germline V gene lookup returns CDR1 LGHDT and CDR2 YNNKEL (reference sequence). The CDR3 length is 18 residues. Trimming removed 5 bases from V and 1 base from J; junction bases left unmatched: 10. This chain's CDR3 is CASSKDRGRLRSGNTIYF. CDR3 DNA: TGTGCCAGCAGCAAGGACAGGGGGCGCTTACGATCTGGAAACACCATATATTTT.

The chain recombines TRBV30 with TRBJ2-7, with 12 bases matching TRBD2. The V segment lost 5 bases and the J segment 3 bases; nucleotides outside the gene matches: 11. The CDR3 has 16 residues. Germline-derived CDR1 and CDR2 are GTSNPN and SVGIG (reference sequence). The CDR3 coding sequence is TGTGCCTGGTCCCTAGCGGGAGGGCCAGGGTTCTACGAGCAGTACTTC. It codes for CAWSLAGGPGFYEQYF. Based on the CDR3 plus reference TRBV30 and TRBJ2-7, the full variable domain is SQTIHQWPATLVQPVGSPLSLECTVEGTSNPNLYWYRQAAGRGLQLLFYSVGIGQISSEVPQNLSASRPQDRQFILSSKKLLLSDSGFYLCAWSLAGGPGFYEQYFGPGTRLTVT.

The chain employs TRBV21-1 and TRBJ2-7; TRBD1, as called in the table, went unchecked against the DNA. TRBV21-1 is described as a pseudogene. This CDR3 is 19 amino acids long. This chain's CDR3 is CASSKGTDRDRESPYEQYF. DNA of the CDR3: TGTGCCAGCAGCAAAGGGACTGACCGGGACAGGGAGTCTCCCTACGAGCAGTACTTC.